One sample yielded the 23 T cell receptor beta chains listed below, sequenced in a study of CD8 T cells in ankylosing spondylitis (dated by TCRdb to about 2017). The method behind the library was 5' RACE. The instrument was an Illumina HiSeq 2500. The public reads were quality trimmed at Q25 with fastp and then assembled into clones with MiXCR by TCRdb, keeping productive beta chains. Identical CDR3 proteins give one entry, which carries the most common genes and DNA. This sample holds approximately 130,000 distinct CDR3 sequences; about an eighth were observed only once. The top ten constitute about 4% of the sample. Specimen: blood, either unsorted or a sorted T cell fraction (not recorded which). Every receptor here comes from a female donor with ankylosing spondylitis or in good health (not recorded which).

This clonotype occurred many times. The chain joins TRBV5-1 to TRBJ2-2; tentative D call: TRBD2 (6 bases). The CDR3 is 13 amino acids. Between the trimmed V and J ends, which lost 2 bases and 6 bases, there was a span of 8 bases. CDR1 is SGHRS and CDR2 is YFSETQ in the germline V gene. CDR3 residues: CASSLRGSGELFF. Written as DNA, the CDR3 is TGCGCCAGCAGCTTACGGGGGTCCGGGGAGCTGTTTTTT.

At least ten counts were recorded for this clonotype. The V call is TRBV5-1, the J call TRBJ1-4, with D perhaps TRBD1 (5 bases). The ends were cut back, 7 bases at V and 4 bases at J, with 17 bases in the middle. This CDR3 has 15 residues. The V gene's germline CDR1 is SGHRS and CDR2 YFSETQ. CDR3 loop: CASQSDRSVNEKLFF. The CDR3 DNA reads TGCGCCAGCCAGAGTGACAGAAGCGTTAATGAAAAACTGTTTTTT.

This clonotype was seen at least ten times. The chain carries TRBV7-2 and TRBJ2-7; possible D gene TRBD1, 6 bases. Trimming left V 1 base short and J 4 bases short, with 11 bases between. Germline CDR1 reads SGHTA; CDR2 reads FQGNSA. The CDR3 has 14 amino acids. The CDR3 DNA follows: TGTGCCAGCAGCTTAGGGGGGCCCCTTTACGAGCAGTACTTC. It encodes CASSLGGPLYEQYF.

This clonotype was counted ten times or more. The gene calls are TRBV24-1 and TRBJ2-1; D not certain. The CDR3 is 15 residues long. Trimming shortened V by 2 bases and J by 7 bases, and 14 bases separated the two germline ends. The germline gives CDR1 KGHDR, CDR2 SFDVKD. CDR3: CATSDSTARLNEQFF. The CDR3 DNA reads TGTGCCACCAGTGATTCTACAGCCCGGTTGAATGAGCAGTTCTTC.

This clonotype was counted many times. This chain connects TRBV5-1 to TRBJ1-4, with D possibly matching TRBD1 (6 bases). V was pared by 4 bases and J by 8 bases, with 15 bases between. Germline loops: CDR1 SGHRS, CDR2 YFSETQ. The CDR3 sequence is 14 residues long. In DNA, the CDR3 is TGCGCCAGCAGCGTTCCAGGGGCAGACGAAAAACTGTTTTTT. It yields the protein CASSVPGADEKLFF.

This clonotype was counted many times. The rearrangement joins TRBV20-1 to TRBJ2-7; D perhaps matches TRBD2 (6 bases). The CDR3 consists of 15 residues. Germline lookup yields CDR1 DFQATT and CDR2 SNEGSKA (reference sequence). V dropped 1 base and J dropped 2 bases, with 15 bases sitting between them. CDR3 loop: CSARGGTSVPYEQYF. The CDR3 nucleotides read TGCAGTGCTAGAGGTGGGACTTCGGTGCCCTACGAGCAGTACTTC.

This clonotype appeared many times. V is TRBV24-1 and J is TRBJ2-1, with 9 bases lining up with TRBD2. Germline V gene lookup returns CDR1 KGHDR and CDR2 SFDVKD. This CDR3 has 18 amino acids. The V gene end was trimmed by 4 bases and the J gene end by 0 bases; junction bases not matched to a gene: 9. The CDR3 protein is CATSDPGGSGGSYNEQFF. The DNA for the CDR3 is TGTGCCACCAGTGACCCGGGAGGTAGCGGGGGCTCCTACAATGAGCAGTTCTTC.

This clonotype was found many times. The rearrangement joins TRBV5-6 to TRBJ1-5; D is uncertain. The germline V gene encodes CDR1 SGHDT and CDR2 YYEEEE. With 0 bases removed from V and 0 bases from J, the gap between germline ends came to 7 bases. This CDR3 spans 15 amino acids. The CDR3: CASSLVQDSNQPQHF. CDR3 in DNA: TGTGCCAGCAGCTTGGTCCAGGATAGCAATCAGCCCCAGCATTTT.

In its sample, this clonotype was seen many times. The chain employs TRBV20-1 and TRBJ2-1; 9 bases are shared with TRBD2. Germline CDR1 DFQATT, CDR2 SNEGSKA (reference sequence). Germline trimming cut 0 bases from V and 2 bases from J; bases unmatched to any gene: 14. The CDR3 contains 19 residues. CDR3 amino acids: CSARDLGAGGSTAYNEQFF. The CDR3 DNA follows: TGCAGTGCTAGAGATCTGGGAGCGGGAGGCTCCACCGCCTACAATGAGCAGTTCTTC.

Many counts were recorded for this clonotype. The genes are TRBV5-1 and TRBJ2-6; D is uncertain. The V gene lost 0 bases and the J gene lost 1 base, with 5 bases spanning the gap. The CDR3 consists of 15 residues. CDR1 is SGHRS, CDR2 YFSETQ, per germline. CDR3 bases: TGCGCCAGCAGCTTGGTAGTGTCTGGGGCCAACGTCCTGACTTTC. It encodes CASSLVVSGANVLTF. The entire variable domain, with the rest obtained from reference TRBV5-1 and TRBJ2-6, is as follows: KAGVTQTPRYLIKTRGQQVTLSCSPISGHRSVSWYQQTPGQGLQFLFEYFSETQRNKGNFPGRFSGRQFSNSRSEMNVSTLELGDSALYLCASSLVVSGANVLTFGAGSRLTVL.

The chain employs TRBV29-1 and TRBJ1-1; D remains unclear. The CDR3 covers 11 residues. Germline-derived CDR1 and CDR2 are SQVTM and ANQGSEA. V lost 5 bases and J 4 bases, leaving 8 bases between the germline ends. DNA of the CDR3: TGCAGCGTTCAGGAGGCCACTGAAGCTTTCTTT. Protein: CSVQEATEAFF. Complete variable domain (other parts from reference TRBV29-1 and TRBJ1-1): SAVISQKPSRDICQRGTSLTIQCQVDSQVTMMFWYRQQPGQSLTLIATANQGSEATYESGFVIDKFPISRPNLTFSTLTVSNMSPEDSSIYLCSVQEATEAFFGQGTRLTVV.

This clonotype was seen a handful of times. This chain joins TRBV19 and TRBJ2-1; tentatively, D is TRBD2 (5 bases). CDR3 size: 16 residues. Germline lookup yields CDR1 LNHDA and CDR2 SQIVND (reference sequence). V lost 8 bases, J lost 0 bases, and 17 bases lay in between. Written as DNA, the CDR3 is TGTGCCAGTCTTCCGGGAACTCGGACCTCCTACAATGAGCAGTTCTTC. Protein: CASLPGTRTSYNEQFF. Together with reference TRBV19 and TRBJ2-1, the CDR3 gives the full variable domain: DGGITQSPKYLFRKEGQNVTLSCEQNLNHDAMYWYRQDPGQGLRLIYYSQIVNDFQKGDIAEGYSVSREKKESFPLTVTSAQKNPTAFYLCASLPGTRTSYNEQFFGPGTRLTVL.

In this sample, this clonotype turned up a few times. The chain is built from TRBV5-6 and TRBJ2-3, with D perhaps matching TRBD2 (6 bases). Trimming removed 4 bases at V and 4 bases at J, with 7 bases between. The CDR3 loop spans 12 amino acids. Germline V gene sequence: CDR1 SGHDT, CDR2 YYEEEE. The CDR3 DNA is TGTGCCAGCAGCGGCGGGGCAGATACGCAGTATTTT. Translated: CASSGGADTQYF.

In its sample, this clonotype was seen many times. The chain links TRBV15 to TRBJ2-5; D is ambiguous. CDR3 size: 14 residues. CDR1 and CDR2 (germline): LNHNV, YYDKDF (reference sequence). V dropped 3 bases and J dropped 0 bases, with 8 bases sitting between them. CDR3 DNA sequence: TGTGCCACCAGCAGGGTCCGAAACCAAGAGACCCAGTACTTC. This sequence encodes CATSRVRNQETQYF.

This clonotype was recorded once. The J gene is TRBJ1-5, the V gene TRBV12-3 or TRBV12-4, with D possibly matching TRBD1 (6 bases). The CDR3 has 16 residues. V shed 5 bases and J shed 4 bases, with 18 bases lying between them. The CDR3: CASSPDRTRTNQPQHF. The CDR3 nucleotides are TGTGCCAGCAGTCCAGACAGGACGCGGACGAATCAGCCCCAGCATTTT.

To note about this clonotype: A clone one base away is much larger, so this may be a read error. The gene calls are TRBV5-4 and TRBJ1-5; 7 nucleotides align to TRBD1. The CDR3 runs to 14 residues. Germline CDR1 SGHNT, CDR2 YYREEE (reference sequence). After removal of 2 bases from V and 9 bases from J, the junction contained 8 bases not matched to a gene. The CDR3 DNA reads as TGTGCCAGCAGCTTACAGGGGTCCCATCGGCCCCAGCATTTT. Its protein is CASSLQGSHRPQHF.

To note about this clonotype: A much larger clonotype is one base distant, so this may be a read error. This chain links TRBV11-2 with TRBJ2-3; unclear D gene. The CDR3 has 13 amino acids. Trimming took off 0 bases at V and 6 bases at J, with 7 bases between the two ends. Germline V gene data show CDR1 as SGHAT and CDR2 as FQNNGV. The CDR3 here is CASSLDGVDTQYF. In DNA, the CDR3 is TGTGCCAGCAGCTTAGATGGGGTGGATACGCAGTATTTT. The entire variable domain, with the rest obtained from reference TRBV11-2 and TRBJ2-3, is as follows: EAGVAQSPRYKIIEKRQSVAFWCNPISGHATLYWYQQILGQGPKLLIQFQNNGVVDDSQLPKDRFSAERLKGVDSTLKIQPAKLEDSAVYLCASSLDGVDTQYFGPGTRLTVL.

This clonotype was seen repeatedly, ten times or more. The rearrangement joins TRBV19 to TRBJ1-1; maybe TRBD1 (5 bases). Germline V gives CDR1 LNHDA, CDR2 SQIVND (reference sequence). The CDR3 is 13 amino acids. Trimming stripped 4 bases from V and 11 bases from J, with 17 bases between. CDR3: CASSRGLADLAFF. DNA for the CDR3: TGTGCCAGTAGTAGGGGACTCGCAGACTTGGCTTTCTTT. The full variable domain, in which reference TRBV19 and TRBJ1-1 provide the parts outside the CDR3, is DGGITQSPKYLFRKEGQNVTLSCEQNLNHDAMYWYRQDPGQGLRLIYYSQIVNDFQKGDIAEGYSVSREKKESFPLTVTSAQKNPTAFYLCASSRGLADLAFFGQGTRLTVV.

This clonotype appeared a few times. This sequence joins TRBV28 and TRBJ2-3; 11 bases agree with TRBD2. Per germline, CDR1 MDHEN and CDR2 SYDVKM. The J segment lost 2 bases and the V segment lost 5 bases, leaving 3 bases of the junction unmatched. CDR3 length equals 15 residues. The chain's CDR3 is CASSVTSGDTDTQYF. The CDR3 nucleotides read TGTGCCAGCAGTGTGACTAGCGGGGACACAGATACGCAGTATTTT.

This clonotype was detected many times. The V and J genes are TRBV7-2 and TRBJ2-7; 7 bases fit TRBD1. J lost 3 bases, V lost 10 bases, and 12 bases had no gene match. CDR1 SGHTA and CDR2 FQGNSA come from the germline V gene. The CDR3 extends over 14 amino acids. The CDR3 DNA is TGTGCCACAACAGCACCGGGACAGAGCTACGAGCAGTACTTC. Translating gives CATTAPGQSYEQYF.

This clonotype was recorded a few times. The CDR3 loop reads CSAVAAGNTIYF. The CDR3 region has the DNA TGCAGTGCTGTGGCGGCCGGAAACACCATATATTTT. The chain employs TRBV20-1 and TRBJ1-3; D is ambiguous. The V end was cut by 5 bases, the J end by 4 bases, with 9 bases between. The V gene's germline CDR1 is DFQATT and CDR2 SNEGSKA (reference sequence). The CDR3 is 12 residues long.

This clonotype showed up many times. The J gene is TRBJ2-1, the V gene TRBV19, with D possibly TRBD1 on 6 matching bases. The CDR3 spans 12 residues. Germline CDR1 LNHDA, CDR2 SQIVND (reference sequence). Deletions cut 6 bases from V and 13 bases from J, with 16 bases between. CDR3 coding DNA: TGTGCCAGTAGCCGGACAGACCTCCTCCAGTTCTTC. It yields the protein CASSRTDLLQFF.

This clonotype appeared many times. The chain links TRBV6-1 to TRBJ1-1, with a possible D match to TRBD1 (5 bases). This CDR3 contains 15 residues. V lost 8 bases and J 1 base, leaving 17 bases between the germline ends. Germline V gene sequence: CDR1 MNHNS, CDR2 SASEGT. The CDR3 region is CASRGAGRGNTEAFF. DNA of the CDR3: TGTGCCAGCCGAGGCGCAGGGAGGGGGAACACTGAAGCTTTCTTT.